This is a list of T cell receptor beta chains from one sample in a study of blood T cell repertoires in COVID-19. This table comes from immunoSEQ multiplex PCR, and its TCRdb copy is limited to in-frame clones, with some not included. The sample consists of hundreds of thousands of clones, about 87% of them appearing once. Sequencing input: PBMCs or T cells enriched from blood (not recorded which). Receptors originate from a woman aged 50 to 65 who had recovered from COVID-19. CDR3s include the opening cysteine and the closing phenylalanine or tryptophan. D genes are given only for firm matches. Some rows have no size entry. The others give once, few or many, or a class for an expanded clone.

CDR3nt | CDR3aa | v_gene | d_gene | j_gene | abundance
TGCGCCAGCAGCTTAGGAGGGGTTCGAAGCTACGAGCAGTACTTC | CASSLGGVRSYEQYF | TRBV5-1 | NA | TRBJ2-7 | NA
TGTGCCAGCAGTTTATCTCCGGGTTTCACCTACGAGCAGTACTTC | CASSLSPGFTYEQYF | TRBV27 | NA | TRBJ2-7 | few
TGTGCCAGCAAGAGGTCCGGCGGTACCCAAGAGACCCAGTACTTC | CASKRSGGTQETQYF | TRBV7-2 | NA | TRBJ2-5 | NA
TGTGCCAGTATCGACAGTAACTATGGCTACACCTTC | CASIDSNYGYTF | TRBV19 | NA | TRBJ1-2 | NA
TGCGCCAGCAGCCAAGACCGGTATATCGGGGGGGAGCTGTTTTTT | CASSQDRYIGGELFF | TRBV4-1 | NA | TRBJ2-2 | NA
TGCGCCAGCTCACCTATGAGGCCGGACACCGGGGAGCTGTTTTTT | CASSPMRPDTGELFF | TRBV5-1 | NA | TRBJ2-2 | NA
TGCAGCGTTGGGGACACTTACACCGGGGAGCTGTTTTTT | CSVGDTYTGELFF | TRBV29-1 | NA | TRBJ2-2 | NA
TGCGCCAGCAGCTTCGCGGGGGCCTGGGAAGAGACCCAGTACTTC | CASSFAGAWEETQYF | TRBV5-1 | NA | TRBJ2-5 | few
TGCGCCAGCAATGAAGCCGTGAACACTGAAGCTTTCTTT | CASNEAVNTEAFF | TRBV5-1 | NA | TRBJ1-1 | NA
TGTGCCAGCAGCTTACTACCGGGGGGAGGACAGCCCCAGCATTTT | CASSLLPGGGQPQHF | TRBV7-6 | NA | TRBJ1-5 | NA